This T cell receptor (beta chain) was sequenced in a study of control samples from healthy donors and cancer patients. TCRdb keeps only in-frame clones here, not all; method: immunoSEQ multiplex PCR. The sample has tens of thousands of clones, 70% to 90% seen once. This clone has just a few counts. The V gene lost 6 bases and the J gene lost 5 bases, with 16 bases spanning the gap. CDR1 and CDR2 from the germline V gene are SGHAT and FQDESV (reference sequence). The CDR3 is 14 amino acids. The J gene is TRBJ1-1, the V gene TRBV11-1; D is possibly TRBD1 (5 bases). Sequences were obtained from PBMCs. The source is a woman between 45 and 65 years old with head and neck cancer. CDR3 amino acids: CASSFEVRGTEAFF. In nucleotides, the CDR3 is TGTGCCAGCAGTTTTGAGGTGAGGGGAACTGAAGCTTTCTTT.